Shown below are 21 T cell receptor beta chains from a single sample sequenced in a study of CD8+CD57+ T cells in acquired aplastic anemia. The TCR beta profiling, which covered VDJ combination and CDR3 sequence, was carried out using genomic DNA as the template. TCRdb re-derived calls from the reads in MiXCR, one entry per CDR3 protein. The sample consists of approximately 380,000 distinct CDR3 sequences, around 72% of them appearing once. Sequenced sample: sorted CD4+, CD8+, or CD8+CD57+ T cells (not recorded which) from PBMCs. These receptors were collected from a human donor in good health, serving as a control.

Many counts were recorded for this clonotype. CDR3 nucleotide sequence: TGTGCCAGCAGTGAAGAGGCCACGAGGGATACGCAGTATTTT. Residues: CASSEEATRDTQYF. The chain combines TRBV2 with TRBJ2-3; unclear D gene. V dropped 1 base and J dropped 6 bases, with 11 bases sitting between them. This CDR3 has 14 residues. Germline V gene lookup returns CDR1 SNHLY and CDR2 FYNNEI.

In this sample, this clonotype turned up many times. The rearrangement uses TRBV9 and TRBJ2-3; the D gene is possibly TRBD1 (8 bases). Trimming pared 3 bases from V and 2 bases from J, leaving 16 bases between. CDR1 and CDR2 (germline): SGDLS, YYNGEE. The CDR3 is made up of 16 amino acids. CDR3 in DNA: TGTGCCAGCAGCGCCCGGACAGGGACTACCACAGATACGCAGTATTTT. Translation: CASSARTGTTTDTQYF.

Concerning this clonotype itself: One end of the junction does not line up with germline, which may come from a read error. The J gene is TRBJ2-3, the V gene TRBV5-6, with a tentative D call TRBD1 (6 bases). The CDR3 totals 14 residues. Germline V gene sequence: CDR1 SGHDT, CDR2 YYEEEE. In DNA form, the CDR3 reads TGCGCCAGCAGCTTGTTCAGGGGATCTGATACGCAGTATTTT. This sequence encodes CASSLFRGSDTQYF.

To note about this clonotype: At one of its ends the junction is not consistent with the germline gene, which may arise from a read error. The chain has TRBV5-6 and TRBJ1-5, with unresolved D. Germline values: CDR1 SGHDT, CDR2 YYEEEE. The CDR3 covers 11 residues. The CDR3 loop reads CASSRGPHYDF. The CDR3, as DNA: TGTGCCAGCAGCCGAGGACCACACTACGATTTT.

About this clonotype itself: At one of its ends the junction is not consistent with the germline gene, which may arise from a read error. V gene TRBV9 combines with J gene TRBJ2-5, with D possibly being TRBD2 (5 bases). Germline CDR1 reads SGDLS; CDR2 reads YYNGEE. CDR3 size: 15 residues. As DNA, the CDR3 is TGTGCCAGCAGCCCTTACTGGAGAGCCGGGGTGACCAAGTACTTC. Its translation: CASSPYWRAGVTKYF. The complete variable domain, with remaining parts taken from reference TRBV9 and TRBJ2-5, reads DSGVTQTPKHLITATGQRVTLRCSPRSGDLSVYWYQQSLDQGLQFLIQYYNGEERAKGNILERFSAQQFPDLHSELNLSSLELGDSALYFCASSPYWRAGVTKYFGPGTRLLVL.

CDR3 coding DNA: TGCAGTGCTAGAGTAGGGAGCAGGGCCCAGCATTTT. It codes for CSARVGSRAQHF. The chain recombines TRBV20-1 with TRBJ1-5; D possibly corresponds to TRBD1 (5 bases). CDR3 length: 12 amino acids. CDR1 and CDR2 (germline): DFQATT, SNEGSKA (reference sequence). Trimming cost V 1 base and J 11 bases, with 12 bases left between them.

For this clonotype: The junction does not match germline at one end; this may be a read error. The rearrangement links TRBV19 to TRBJ1-6, with D unclear. Per the germline V gene, CDR1 is LNHDA and CDR2 is SQIVND (reference sequence). This CDR3 has 12 amino acids. The CDR3 is CASIGPDPPLHF. For the CDR3, the DNA is TGTGCCAGTATTGGACCCGATCCACCCCTGCACTTT.

The chain recombines TRBV15 with TRBJ2-7, with D possibly TRBD1 on 5 matching bases. V was pared by 5 bases and J by 2 bases, with 16 bases between. Germline V gives CDR1 LNHNV, CDR2 YYDKDF (reference sequence). The CDR3 runs to 15 residues. CDR3 in amino acids: CATSGHLELAYEQYF. The CDR3 DNA reads TGTGCCACCAGCGGACATTTGGAACTGGCCTACGAGCAGTACTTC.

The V and J genes are TRBV19 and TRBJ2-3; 7 bases agree with TRBD1. Trimming removed 7 bases from V and 0 bases from J; junction bases left unmatched: 4. Germline loops: CDR1 LNHDA, CDR2 SQIVND (reference sequence). The CDR3 runs 14 residues. The CDR3 DNA is TGTGCCAGTACTACGGGACAGAGCACAGATACGCAGTATTTT. Translating gives CASTTGQSTDTQYF.

This clonotype was seen a few times. A read error may explain this, as a much larger clone is one base away. This chain uses TRBV10-3 with TRBJ2-7, with TRBD2 matching over 9 bases. The CDR3 loop spans 15 amino acids. The junction had 7 bases not matched to a gene; V was cut back by 4 bases and J by 3 bases. Germline CDR1 and CDR2: ENHRY and SYGVKD. The CDR3 DNA reads TGTGCCATCAGTGTAGGGCTAGCGGGGTTCTACGAGCAGTACTTC. Protein product: CAISVGLAGFYEQYF.

The chain couples TRBV12-3 or TRBV12-4 to TRBJ2-7; 11 bases agree with TRBD2. The CDR3 is 13 amino acids. V was clipped by 8 bases and J by 3 bases; unmatched bases: 3. Here the CDR3 DNA reads TGTGCCAGCGGACTAGCGGGCGGCTACGAGCAGTACGTC. This gives the protein CASGLAGGYEQYV.

This clonotype was seen ten or more times. J is TRBJ1-1 and V is TRBV4-2; possible D gene TRBD1, 5 bases. There are 14 residues in the CDR3. Germline values: CDR1 LGHNA, CDR2 YNFKEQ. Trimming left V 4 bases short and J 1 base short, with 10 bases between. CDR3 sequence reads: CASSLDRKNTEAFF. CDR3 nucleotides: TGTGCCAGCAGCCTAGACAGAAAGAACACTGAAGCTTTCTTT.

This clonotype was seen many times. The chain joins TRBV2 to TRBJ1-4; 10 bases map to TRBD1. This CDR3 contains 17 residues. V dropped 1 base and J dropped 4; count of bases not matched to a gene: 6. Germline loops: CDR1 SNHLY, CDR2 FYNNEI. The CDR3 sequence: CASSEEGQGISNEKLFF. As DNA, the CDR3 is TGTGCCAGCAGTGAAGAGGGACAGGGGATCAGTAATGAAAAACTGTTTTTT.

In the case of this clonotype: Relative to the germline gene, one junction end is altered; a read error may explain this. The rearrangement joins TRBV7-3 to TRBJ2-3, with 13 bases fitting TRBD2. Germline values: CDR1 SGHTA, CDR2 FQGTGA. This CDR3 has 14 residues. The CDR3 loop is CASSFGLAGAETHF. CDR3 nucleotide sequence: TGTGCCAGCAGCTTCGGACTAGCGGGGGCAGAGACCCATTTT.

A few counts support this clonotype. This chain connects TRBV7-2 to TRBJ2-3; 8 nucleotides agree with TRBD1. The CDR3 is made up of 16 amino acids. Germline V CDR1 and CDR2: SGHTA, FQGNSA. J gave up 1 base and V 3 bases, and 6 bases lay outside the gene matches. The CDR3 sequence is CASSLVGQGGTDTQYF. CDR3 nucleotide sequence: TGTGCCAGCAGCTTGGTAGGACAGGGTGGCACAGATACGCAGTATTTT.

About this clonotype itself: The junction departs from germline at one end; a sequencing error may be responsible. V usage is TRBV7-9 and J usage is TRBJ1-1; D not resolved. The CDR3 sequence is 14 residues long. Per germline, CDR1 SEHNR and CDR2 FQNEAQ (reference sequence). The CDR3 DNA reads TGTGCCAGCAGCCTCAGCAGGACGAGCACTGAAGATATCTTT. It encodes CASSLSRTSTEDIF.

The sample holds many counts of this clonotype. The gene calls are TRBV6-6 and TRBJ1-3; D remains unclear. Per germline, CDR1 MNHNY and CDR2 SVGAGI (reference sequence). The V end lost 4 bases, the J end lost 5 bases, and 12 bases lay between the germline ends. CDR3 length: 14 amino acids. The CDR3 DNA reads as TGTGCCAGCAGTTCCGGGTTTCCCCGAAACACCATATATTTT. Encoded protein: CASSSGFPRNTIYF.

Details on this clonotype: The junction differs from germline at one of its ends, possibly a read error. This chain joins TRBV3-1 and TRBJ2-7, with 7 positions matching TRBD1. The germline V gene encodes CDR1 LGHDT and CDR2 YNNKEL (reference sequence). The CDR3 consists of 15 residues. CDR3 in amino acids: CASSLSPAQGFEQYF. The CDR3 DNA follows: TGCGCCAGCAGCTTATCCCCGGCACAGGGGTTCGAGCAGTACTTC.

On this clonotype itself: One end of the junction is discordant with germline, which a read error may explain. The rearrangement uses TRBV6-1 and TRBJ1-1, with TRBD1 matching over 7 bases. This CDR3 contains 14 residues. Germline-derived CDR1 and CDR2 are MNHNS and SASEGT. The CDR3 DNA reads as TGTGCGAGCAGTCGACAGGGCAATGACACTGAAGCTTTCTTT. Its translation is CASSRQGNDTEAFF.

The chain couples TRBV7-9 to TRBJ2-7; 7 positions match TRBD1. The junction had 21 bases not matched to a gene; V was cut back by 5 bases and J by 11 bases. The germline V gene has CDR1 SEHNR and CDR2 FQNEAQ (reference sequence). The CDR3 runs to 16 residues. CDR3 sequence reads: CASSQDYGQASYDEYF. CDR3 coding DNA: TGTGCCAGCAGCCAAGATTACGGACAGGCCTCCTACGACGAGTACTTC.

This clonotype was counted at least ten times. This sequence may be a read error, since a much larger clone differs from it by one base. No conserved phenylalanine or tryptophan is present at the end of the CDR3, so a read error is the likely explanation. This sequence joins TRBV29-1 and TRBJ1-3; D uncertain. V lost 6 bases, J lost 0 bases, and 3 bases lay in between. Germline loops: CDR1 SQVTM, CDR2 ANQGSEA. The CDR3 has 11 residues. The CDR3 sequence is CSVISGNTIYS. The CDR3 DNA sequence: TGCAGCGTAATCTCTGGAAACACCATATATTCT.